This T cell receptor (beta chain) came from a study of blood T cell repertoires in COVID-19 (dated by TCRdb to the early 2020s). Describing the broader study: The collaborator samples originated in the United States, Italy and Spain and spanned the acute and convalescent phases of COVID-19. The material from the prospective study consisted of cDNA or gDNA derived from T cells, B-cell-depleted T cells, or PBMCs. Deeply sampled blood TCRbeta repertoires from subjects exposed to, actively infected with, or recovered from COVID-19 were included in the dataset. The repertoires were released in a freely available public database intended as a resource for research on the immune response to SARS-CoV-2. The samples were drawn from two sources: the first 160 participants of the ongoing ImmuneRACE study, and 950 to 1,500 subjects contributed by 6 global collaborators. Sample metadata almost always included a de-identified subject ID, COVID-19 status, age in years and sex. Where HLA class I and class II types were available, the types were taken from metadata supplied by the sample provider, not from assay-based typing. What the research found in general, with its limitations: Clinical and demographic metadata were provided uncurated, with the amount varying by source and participant.

Whole blood was collected in K2EDTA tubes by collaborating institutions according to the institutions' own protocols. Collaborator samples were shipped for TCRbeta analysis as frozen whole blood, isolated PBMCs, or DNA extracted from either sample type. The immunoSEQ Assay, a bias-controlled multiplex PCR, was used to amplify TCRbeta CDR3 regions from genomic DNA. Regarding the original processing steps: The number of nucleated cells in each sample was estimated from the amplification of reference gene primers within the assay. To quantify the absolute abundance of each unique TCRbeta CDR3 rearrangement, sequence reads were collapsed and filtered. For each sample, productive Simpson clonality was calculated as the square root of Simpson's diversity index over productive rearrangements. Imported from immuneACCESS, the table was reduced by TCRdb to in-frame sequences with V and J called. These copies leave out some clones; in studies compared against another copy, an unresolved V gene accounts for under half, and the cause of the remainder is not known. V, J and clone size were drawn from that table, and D and trimming were deduced from the DNA. The sample data list 40,000 or so clones, and roughly 80% of these were observed just once. The ten biggest clones cover less than 12% of the sample.

To note about this clone: Its antigen specificity is not known. Base-call qualities are not available, and no considerably larger clone is one nucleotide away.

The TCR sequence derives from a man aged 55 to 69 in a cohort sampled during active COVID-19. Sequencing was done on a sample of peripheral blood.

The DNA reads TGTGCCAGCAGTCGCACGGCAGGGGGAATTGTGGAGCAGTACTTC. Translated, this gives CASSRTAGGIVEQYF. The V and J genes are TRBV16 and TRBJ2-7; the junction holds 7 bases that match TRBD1. CDR3 length: 15 amino acids, cysteine to phenylalanine. Of the read, only the CDR3 DNA is kept; its 45 bases are in frame from base 1. Clipping removes 6 bases from V and 7 bases from J, with 15 as the unmatched junction base count. CDR1 is given as KGHSY and CDR2 as FQNENV, both from the germline V gene.